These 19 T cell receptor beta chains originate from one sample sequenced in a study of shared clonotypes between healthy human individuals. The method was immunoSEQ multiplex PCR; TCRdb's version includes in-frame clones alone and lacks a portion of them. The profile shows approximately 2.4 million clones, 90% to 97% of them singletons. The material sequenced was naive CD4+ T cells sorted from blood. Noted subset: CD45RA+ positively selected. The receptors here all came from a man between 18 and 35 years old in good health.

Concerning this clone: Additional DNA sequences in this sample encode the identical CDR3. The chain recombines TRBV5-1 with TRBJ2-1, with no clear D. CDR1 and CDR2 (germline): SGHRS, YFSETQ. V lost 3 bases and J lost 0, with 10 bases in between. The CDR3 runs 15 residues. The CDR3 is CASSSSGSSYNEQFF. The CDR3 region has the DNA TGCGCCAGCAGCTCGTCTGGGTCCTCCTACAATGAGCAGTTCTTC.

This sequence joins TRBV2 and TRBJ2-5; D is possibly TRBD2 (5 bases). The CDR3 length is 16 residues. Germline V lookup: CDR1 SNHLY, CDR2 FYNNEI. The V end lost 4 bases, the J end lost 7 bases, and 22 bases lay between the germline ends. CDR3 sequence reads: CASSGSPVRGKATQYF. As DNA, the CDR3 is TGTGCCAGCAGTGGCAGCCCGGTCAGAGGGAAAGCGACCCAGTACTTC.

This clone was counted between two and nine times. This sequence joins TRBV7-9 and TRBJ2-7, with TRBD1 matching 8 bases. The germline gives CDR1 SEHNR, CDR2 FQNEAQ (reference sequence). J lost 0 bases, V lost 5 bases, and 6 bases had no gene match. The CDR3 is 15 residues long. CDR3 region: CASSADRESSYEQYF. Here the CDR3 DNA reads TGTGCCAGCAGCGCGGACAGGGAAAGCTCCTACGAGCAGTACTTC.

The CDR3 nucleotides read TGTGCCAGTAGGAGGACCCCTGGGGATTCACCCCTCCACTTT. It is translated as CASRRTPGDSPLHF. The V call is TRBV19, the J call TRBJ1-6; D remains unclear. This CDR3 is built from 14 residues. Trimming removed 6 bases at V and 8 bases at J, with 14 bases between. Germline V gene lookup returns CDR1 LNHDA and CDR2 SQIVND (reference sequence).

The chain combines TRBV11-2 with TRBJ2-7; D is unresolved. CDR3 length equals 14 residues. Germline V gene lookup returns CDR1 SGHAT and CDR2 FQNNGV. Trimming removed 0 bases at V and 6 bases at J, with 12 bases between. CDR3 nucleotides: TGTGCCAGCAGCTTAGATTCTCCGCGCTCCGAGCAGTACTTC. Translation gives CASSLDSPRSEQYF.

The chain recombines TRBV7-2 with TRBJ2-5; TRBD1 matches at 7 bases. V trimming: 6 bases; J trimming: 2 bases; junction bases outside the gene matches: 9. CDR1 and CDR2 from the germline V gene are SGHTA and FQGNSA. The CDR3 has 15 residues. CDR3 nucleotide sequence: TGTGCCAGCAGTTCCATCGGACAGGCGCAAGAGACCCAGTACTTC. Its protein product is CASSSIGQAQETQYF.

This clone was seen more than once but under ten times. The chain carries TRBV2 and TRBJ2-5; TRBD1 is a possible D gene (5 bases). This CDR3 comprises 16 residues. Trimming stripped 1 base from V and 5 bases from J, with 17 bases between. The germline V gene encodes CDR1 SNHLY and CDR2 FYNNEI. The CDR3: CASSEEGSRFGETQYF. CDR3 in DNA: TGTGCCAGCAGTGAAGAGGGGTCCAGGTTCGGGGAGACCCAGTACTTC.

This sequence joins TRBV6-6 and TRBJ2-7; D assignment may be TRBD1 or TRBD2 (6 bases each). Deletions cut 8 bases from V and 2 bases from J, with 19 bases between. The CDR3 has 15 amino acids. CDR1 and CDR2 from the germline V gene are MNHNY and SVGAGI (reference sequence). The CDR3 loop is CASRLGAGTPYEQYF. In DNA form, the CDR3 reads TGTGCCAGCCGCCTGGGGGCAGGGACTCCCTACGAGCAGTACTTC.

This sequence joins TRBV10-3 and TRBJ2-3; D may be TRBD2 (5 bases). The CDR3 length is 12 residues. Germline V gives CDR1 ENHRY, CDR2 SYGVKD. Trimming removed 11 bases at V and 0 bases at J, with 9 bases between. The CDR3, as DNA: TGTGCCGCGACGGGGAGCACAGATACGCAGTATTTT. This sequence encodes CAATGSTDTQYF.

The CDR3 bases are TGTGCCAGCAGCTTAGCGTTAGCCCAGCGAGGCGAGCAGTACTTC. It codes for CASSLALAQRGEQYF. The rearrangement uses TRBV7-9 and TRBJ2-7; no clear D gene. Germline-derived CDR1 and CDR2 are SEHNR and FQNEAQ (reference sequence). V lost 0 bases to trimming and J lost 6 bases, with 15 bases between them. The CDR3 contains 15 residues.

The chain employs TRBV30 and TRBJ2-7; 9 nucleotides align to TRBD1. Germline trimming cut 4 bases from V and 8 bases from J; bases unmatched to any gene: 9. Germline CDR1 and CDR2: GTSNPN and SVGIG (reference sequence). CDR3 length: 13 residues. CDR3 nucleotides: TGTGCCTGGACGGACAGGGGCCCCCAAAAGCAGTACTTC. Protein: CAWTDRGPQKQYF.

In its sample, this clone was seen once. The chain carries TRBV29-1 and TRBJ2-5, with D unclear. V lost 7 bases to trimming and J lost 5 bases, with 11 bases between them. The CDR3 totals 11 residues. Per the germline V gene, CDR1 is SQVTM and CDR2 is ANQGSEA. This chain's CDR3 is CSAGRVETQYF. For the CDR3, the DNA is TGCAGCGCCGGCCGCGTCGAGACCCAGTACTTC.

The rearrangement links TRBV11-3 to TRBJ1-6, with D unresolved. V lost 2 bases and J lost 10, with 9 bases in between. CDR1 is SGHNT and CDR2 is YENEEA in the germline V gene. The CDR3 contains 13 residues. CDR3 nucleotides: TGTGCCAGCAGCTTATATCGCACCTCACCCCTCCACTTT. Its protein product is CASSLYRTSPLHF.

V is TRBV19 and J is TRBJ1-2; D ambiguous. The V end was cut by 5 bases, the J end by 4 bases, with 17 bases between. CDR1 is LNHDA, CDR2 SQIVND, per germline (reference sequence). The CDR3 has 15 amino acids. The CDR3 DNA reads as TGTGCCAGTAGTCAAAATCCCCGGAGGAGCTATGGCTACACCTTC. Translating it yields CASSQNPRRSYGYTF. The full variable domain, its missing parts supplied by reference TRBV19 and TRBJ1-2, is DGGITQSPKYLFRKEGQNVTLSCEQNLNHDAMYWYRQDPGQGLRLIYYSQIVNDFQKGDIAEGYSVSREKKESFPLTVTSAQKNPTAFYLCASSQNPRRSYGYTFGSGTRLTVV.

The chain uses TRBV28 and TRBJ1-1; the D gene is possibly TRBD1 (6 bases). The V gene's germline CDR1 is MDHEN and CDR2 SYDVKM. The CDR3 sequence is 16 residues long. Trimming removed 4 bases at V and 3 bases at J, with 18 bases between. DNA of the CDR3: TGTGCCAGCAGTTACGGGTGGGGGCAGGGAGACACTGAAGCTTTCTTT. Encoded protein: CASSYGWGQGDTEAFF.

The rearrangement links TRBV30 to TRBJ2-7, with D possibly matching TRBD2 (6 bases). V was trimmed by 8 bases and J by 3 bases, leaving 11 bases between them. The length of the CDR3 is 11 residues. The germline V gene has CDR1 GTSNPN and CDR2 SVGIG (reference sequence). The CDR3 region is CAGRGGYEQYF. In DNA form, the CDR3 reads TGTGCCGGAAGGGGAGGCTACGAGCAGTACTTC.

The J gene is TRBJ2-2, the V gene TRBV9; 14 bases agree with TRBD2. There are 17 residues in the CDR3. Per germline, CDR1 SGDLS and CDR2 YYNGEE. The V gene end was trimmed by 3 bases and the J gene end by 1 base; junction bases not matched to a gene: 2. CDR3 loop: CASSGGTSGRNTGELFF. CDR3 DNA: TGTGCCAGCAGCGGAGGGACTAGCGGGAGGAACACCGGGGAGCTGTTTTTT.

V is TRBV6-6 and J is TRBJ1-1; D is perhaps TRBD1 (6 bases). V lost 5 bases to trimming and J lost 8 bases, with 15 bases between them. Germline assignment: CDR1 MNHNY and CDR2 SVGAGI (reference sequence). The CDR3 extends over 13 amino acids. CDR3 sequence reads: CASSVETGTEAFF. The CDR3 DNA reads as TGTGCCAGCAGTGTAGAAACCGGGACAGAAGCTTTCTTT.

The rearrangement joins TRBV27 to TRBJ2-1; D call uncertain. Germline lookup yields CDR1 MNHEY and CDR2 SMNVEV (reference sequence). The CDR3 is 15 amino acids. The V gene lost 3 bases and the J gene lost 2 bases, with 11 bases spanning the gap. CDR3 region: CASSFAQKPYNEQFF. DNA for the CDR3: TGTGCCAGCAGTTTTGCACAGAAACCCTACAATGAGCAGTTCTTC.